This T cell receptor beta chain is from a study of T cell responses to AZD1222 COVID-19 vaccine (dated by TCRdb to about 2021). As for the study more broadly: AZD1222 recipients with second doses at about 4 weeks or about 12 weeks were pooled, because spike-specific TCR depth and breadth did not differ between schedules. TCR sequencing covered some 240 trial participants: 200 to 220 given two doses of AZD1222 and around 26 given two doses of MenACWY control vaccine. Trial participants were enrolled into age subgroups of 18-55, 56-69 and 70-plus years, which contained around 150, 29 and 61 TCR-sequenced participants, respectively.

As regards this clone: This clone's antigen is unknown. Base-call qualities are not available, and no considerably larger clone is one nucleotide away.

The time point label corresponds to: baseline before first vaccination. Vaccinee samples were obtained from the UK trials COV001 and COV002, which included a single-blind randomized controlled phase 2/3 trial of AZD1222 (ChAdOx1 nCoV-19) in healthy adults. For TCRbeta chain sequencing, PBMC samples were collected from trial participants at day 0 and at day 28 after the second dose. The CDR3 regions of human TCRbeta chains were analyzed by immunosequencing. The published analysis was carried out like this. Repertoire TCRs were checked for matches against a reference library of SARS-CoV-2-specific TCRs that had been generated using the MIRA antigen-specificity platform. Breadth was defined as the fraction of unique TCRs that were SARS-CoV-2-associated, and depth was defined as the fraction of total T cells that were SARS-CoV-2-associated. Using the MIRA data, every spike-specific TCR was mapped to the spike region that the TCR reacted to and assigned to either a CD4 or a CD8 class. Log10-transformed breadth and depth values were compared by one-way ANOVA with Sidak's multiple comparisons tests. Drawn from immuneACCESS, this table holds only the in-frame rearrangements with V and J called that TCRdb kept. Clones are partly lost; checked studies trace under half to an unresolved V gene and leave the rest unexplained. That table furnishes V, J and clone size, whereas the DNA furnished D and trimming. This sample gives some 150,000 clones in total; around 88% of them show up just once. Approximately 2.1% of the sample is taken by the ten largest.

CDR3 length: 13 amino acids, cysteine to phenylalanine. Only the CDR3 DNA stays, 39 bases, in frame from base 1. CDR1 and CDR2 were assigned from the germline V gene as MDHEN and SYDVKM. The V and J ends are trimmed by 7 bases and 1 base, leaving 8 bases between them. Results the study describes overall, beyond this receptor: CD4 TCRs associated with the vaccine covered the entire spike protein, and the dominant responses were in regions 160-218 and 743-854. Conclusions about previously exposed vaccinees are limited, since just five to seven AZD1222 recipients were seropositive for SARS-CoV-2 at baseline. After two AZD1222 doses, both the breadth and the depth of spike-specific TCRs were significantly higher than at day 0 and than in MenACWY recipients. Because no samples from the day 14 peak response were available, repertoires could be characterized only after the peak T cell response. Reportedly, close to half of the unique spike-specific TCRs recognized epitopes lying outside the regions that are mutated in the B.1.351 and B.1.1.7 variants. In the small 56-69-year group, the increase in depth fell short of significance, most likely because of low power. Participants were mostly white British and included more females than males, and it was suggested by the authors that clonal diversity may have been underestimated.

The chain employs TRBV28 and TRBJ2-4, with no confident D gene call. This sequence was found in an adult in good health. Here the sequenced sample was peripheral blood, taken on day 0 of AZD1222 vaccination. In nucleotides, the sequence is TGTGCCAGCACCGACACGGCCAAAAACATTCAGTACTTC. Its protein is CASTDTAKNIQYF. Full variable domain (CDR3 extended with the reference TRBV28 and TRBJ2-4 proteins): DVKVTQSSRYLVKRTGEKVFLECVQDMDHENMFWYRQDPGLGLRLIYFSYDVKMKEKGDIPEGYSVSREKKERFSLILESASTNQTSMYLCASTDTAKNIQYFGAGTRLSVL.